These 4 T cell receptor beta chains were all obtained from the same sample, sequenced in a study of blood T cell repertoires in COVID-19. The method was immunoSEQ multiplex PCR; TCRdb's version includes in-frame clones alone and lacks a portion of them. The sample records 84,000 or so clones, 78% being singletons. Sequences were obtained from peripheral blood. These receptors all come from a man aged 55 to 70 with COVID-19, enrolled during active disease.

CDR3 in amino acids: CASRRTSGSPNEQFF. Here the CDR3 DNA reads TGTGCCAGCAGGCGGACTAGCGGGAGCCCTAATGAGCAGTTCTTC. This chain connects TRBV7-2 to TRBJ2-1; TRBD2 matches at 13 bases. The junction had 6 bases not matched to a gene; V was cut back by 6 bases and J by 7 bases. There are 15 residues in the CDR3. CDR1 is SGHTA and CDR2 is FQGNSA in the germline V gene.

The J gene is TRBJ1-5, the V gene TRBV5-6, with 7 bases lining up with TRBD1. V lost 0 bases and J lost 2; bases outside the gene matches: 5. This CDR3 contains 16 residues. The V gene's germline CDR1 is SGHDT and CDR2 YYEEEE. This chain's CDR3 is CASSLEGAGGNQPQHF. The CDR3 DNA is TGTGCCAGCAGCTTGGAGGGGGCCGGCGGCAATCAGCCCCAGCATTTT.

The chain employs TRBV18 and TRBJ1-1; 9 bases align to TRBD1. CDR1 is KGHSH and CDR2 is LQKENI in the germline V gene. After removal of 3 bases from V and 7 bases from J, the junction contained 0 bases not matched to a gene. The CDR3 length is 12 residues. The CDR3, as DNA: TGTGCCAGCTCACCGGACAGGGGTGAAGCTTTCTTT. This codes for CASSPDRGEAFF.

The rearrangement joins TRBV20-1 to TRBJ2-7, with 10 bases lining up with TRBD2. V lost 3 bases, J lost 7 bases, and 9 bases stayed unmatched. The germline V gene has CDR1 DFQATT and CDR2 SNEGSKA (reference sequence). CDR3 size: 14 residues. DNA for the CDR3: TGCAGTGCTAGTTCTAGCGGGAGCTTGGATGAGCAGTACTTC. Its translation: CSASSSGSLDEQYF.